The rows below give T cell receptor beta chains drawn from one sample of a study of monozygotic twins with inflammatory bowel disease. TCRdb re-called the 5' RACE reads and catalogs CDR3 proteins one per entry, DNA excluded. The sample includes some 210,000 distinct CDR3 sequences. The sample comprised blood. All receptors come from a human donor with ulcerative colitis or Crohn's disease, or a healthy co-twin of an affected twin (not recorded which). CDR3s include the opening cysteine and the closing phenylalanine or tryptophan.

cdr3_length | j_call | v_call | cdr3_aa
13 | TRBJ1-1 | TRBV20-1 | CSAIQGGSTEAFF
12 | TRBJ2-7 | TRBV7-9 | CASSLGAYEQYF
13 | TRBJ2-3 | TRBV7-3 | CASSSQDFDTQYF
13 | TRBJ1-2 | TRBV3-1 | CATTGGPNYGYTF
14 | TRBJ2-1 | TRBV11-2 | CASSLGSANNEQFF
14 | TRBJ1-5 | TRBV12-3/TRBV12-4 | CASSPTRGGKPQHF
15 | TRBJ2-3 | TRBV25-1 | CASSHSGTLGDTQYF
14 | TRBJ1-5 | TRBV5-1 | CASSATGGLEPQHF
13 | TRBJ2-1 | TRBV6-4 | CASSDRIEGEQFF
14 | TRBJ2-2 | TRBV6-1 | CATKGRPRAGELFF
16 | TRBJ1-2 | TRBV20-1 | CSATAPGGSDNYGYTF
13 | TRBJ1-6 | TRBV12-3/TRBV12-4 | CASNVDLASPLHF